The entry that follows covers one TCR beta chain sequence. The target antigen is unknown. The data are from a study of T cell responses to AZD1222 COVID-19 vaccine. Findings and caveats of the study: Clonal diversity was possibly underestimated, and white British individuals and females predominated among donors. The CD4 TCRs associated with vaccination extended across spike and predominated at 160-218 and 743-854. Spike-specific TCR breadth and depth rose after two AZD1222 doses.

Analyses pooled second doses at about 4 or about 12 weeks. TCRdb keeps only in-frame clones here, not all; method: immunoSEQ multiplex PCR. The sample yields 95,000 to 150,000 clones, 80% to 90% seen once. V was cut by 0 bases and J by 9 bases, with 7 bases left in between. The germline V gene has CDR1 MGHRA and CDR2 YSYEKL. The CDR3 runs 12 residues. This TCR was recovered from an adult who received the AZD1222 COVID-19 vaccine. The source material was peripheral blood, sampled 28 days after the second AZD1222 dose. V is TRBV4-1 and J is TRBJ2-3; D gene uncertain. The CDR3 DNA follows: TGCGCCAGCAGCCAAGATTCAGCAACGCAGTATTTT. This sequence encodes CASSQDSATQYF.